The 4 T cell receptor beta chains below come from one sample, sequenced in a study of T-cell reconstitution after alpha-beta-depleted transplantation in children. Preparation of the TCRbeta library involved a method that used unique molecular identifiers. TCRdb processed the PCR reads anew with MiXCR; each CDR3 protein has one entry. The table lists hundreds of thousands of distinct CDR3 sequences, approximately 17% of them singletons. The sequencing here drew on PBMCs from the stem cell graft donor, taken from the stem cell graft. These receptor sequences come from a human donor who donated a stem cell graft to a child with acute myeloid leukemia.

This clonotype occurred many times. The chain has TRBV20-1 and TRBJ2-1; 9 bases fit TRBD2. Germline CDR1 reads DFQATT; CDR2 reads SNEGSKA (reference sequence). The CDR3 length is 14 residues. The J segment lost 2 bases and the V segment lost 5 bases, leaving 4 bases of the junction unmatched. The CDR3 spells CSAGTSSPYNEQFF. CDR3 coding DNA: TGCAGTGCTGGGACTAGCTCACCCTACAATGAGCAGTTCTTC.

This clonotype was detected a few times. The chain employs TRBV21-1 and TRBJ1-5; the DNA was not compared with TRBD1, the D call given in the table. TRBV21-1 is a pseudogene. The CDR3 runs to 17 residues. CDR3 in amino acids: CASSNPGTLPPSQPQHF. The CDR3 coding sequence is TGTGCCAGCAGCAATCCAGGGACCTTACCCCCAAGTCAGCCCCAGCATTTT.

This clonotype has more than one count but fewer than ten. The rearrangement joins TRBV7-8 to TRBJ1-2, with D tentatively TRBD1 (5 bases). The V gene lost 3 bases and the J gene lost 4 bases, with 15 bases spanning the gap. Germline V CDR1 and CDR2: SGHVS, FQNEAQ. CDR3 size: 15 residues. CDR3 loop: CASSFPERGRYGYTF. In DNA form, the CDR3 reads TGTGCCAGCAGCTTTCCCGAAAGGGGCCGCTATGGCTACACCTTC.

The rearrangement uses TRBV20-1 and TRBJ2-4; 7 bases align to TRBD1. Unmatched junction bases numbered 9, after V lost 7 bases and J lost 0 bases. This CDR3 region has 15 residues. The germline CDR1 and CDR2 sequences are DFQATT and SNEGSKA (reference sequence). The CDR3 sequence is CSGPGQPIAKNIQYF. The DNA of the CDR3 is TGCAGTGGCCCGGGACAGCCGATAGCCAAAAACATTCAGTACTTC.